This is a list of T cell receptor beta chains from one sample in a study of Graves' ophthalmopathy and Graves' hyperthyroidism. TCRdb reprocessed the multiplex PCR reads with MiXCR, giving one entry per CDR3 protein. This table has a few hundred thousand distinct CDR3 sequences, less than 40% appearing once. The sequenced sample was peripheral blood or thyroid tissue (not recorded which). The receptors here all came from an adult man with Graves' hyperthyroidism. CDR3s include the opening cysteine and the closing phenylalanine or tryptophan. A D gene is named only where the DNA matches it firmly. Rows may omit the clone size; those that give it use once, few, many or a size class.

d_gene	abundance	v_gene	j_gene	CDR3aa	CDR3nt
TRBD1	.	TRBV11-2	TRBJ2-7	CASSPGTGVIYDEQYF	TGTGCCAGCAGCCCGGGGACAGGGGTCATCTACGACGAGCAGTACTTC
.	.	TRBV5-1	TRBJ2-7	CASSYIQGYEQYF	TGCGCCAGCAGCTACATACAGGGCTACGAGCAGTACTTC
TRBD1	many	TRBV2	TRBJ1-5	CASRGRGYSNQPQHF	TGTGCCAGCAGGGGCAGGGGGTATAGCAATCAGCCCCAGCATTTT
.	once	TRBV7-2	TRBJ2-5	CASSRGGIQYF	TGTGCCAGCAGCCGTGGGGGGATTCAGTACTTC
.	many	TRBV7-9	TRBJ2-2	CASSLLKAGSSTGELFF	TGTGCCAGCAGCTTGCTTAAGGCAGGAAGTAGCACCGGGGAGCTGTTTTTT
TRBD2	.	TRBV3-1	TRBJ2-5	CASSDSGTDQETQYF	TGTGCCAGCAGCGATAGCGGGACCGATCAAGAGACCCAGTACTTC
TRBD2	.	TRBV7-2	TRBJ2-1	CASSLVLAGAYNEQFF	TGTGCCAGCAGCTTAGTGCTGGCGGGAGCGTACAATGAGCAGTTCTTC
TRBD1	many	TRBV12-3/TRBV12-4	TRBJ1-1	CASSLTGQPNTEAFF	TGTGCCAGCAGTTTAACGGGACAGCCGAACACTGAAGCTTTCTTT
TRBD1	.	TRBV7-9	TRBJ2-7	CASNLLTGVGASYEQYF	TGTGCCAGCAACTTACTGACAGGGGTTGGGGCCTCCTACGAGCAGTACTTC
TRBD1	many	TRBV14	TRBJ2-2	CASSQGQGTGELFF	TGTGCCAGCAGCCAGGGACAGGGCACCGGGGAGCTGTTTTTT
.	few	TRBV12-3/TRBV12-4	TRBJ2-7	CASSLLPSYEQYF	TGTGCCAGCAGTTTACTCCCCTCCTACGAGCAGTACTTC
TRBD2	.	TRBV7-6	TRBJ2-7	CASSEAMRLAGAFEQYF	TGTGCCAGCAGTGAAGCGATGAGACTAGCGGGCGCCTTCGAGCAGTACTTC
.	many	TRBV29-1	TRBJ1-1	CSAQNLGGTEAFF	TGCAGCGCTCAGAACTTGGGGGGCACTGAAGCTTTCTTT
TRBD2	many	TRBV25-1	TRBJ2-5	CASSDMGLAGGFQETQYF	TGTGCCAGCAGTGATATGGGACTAGCGGGGGGGTTTCAAGAGACCCAGTACTTC
.	.	TRBV24-1	TRBJ2-3	CATSEHDKLDTQYF	TGTGCCACCAGTGAACATGACAAACTTGATACGCAGTATTTT
TRBD1	.	TRBV20-1	TRBJ1-4	CSASGTGEREKLFF	TGCAGTGCTTCCGGGACAGGGGAACGGGAAAAACTGTTTTTT
.	.	TRBV10-3	TRBJ2-6	CAISEEGGANVLTF	TGTGCCATCAGTGAGGAAGGGGGGGCCAACGTCCTGACTTTC
TRBD1	many	TRBV2	TRBJ1-2	CASTWDSSNYGYTF	TGTGCCAGCACCTGGGACAGTTCTAACTATGGCTACACCTTC
.	many	TRBV25-1	TRBJ1-1	CASSEGGAYTEAFF	TGTGCCAGCAGTGAAGGCGGGGCCTACACTGAAGCTTTCTTT
.	.	TRBV4-2	TRBJ1-5	CASSQDERQGNNQPQHF	TGTGCCAGCAGCCAAGACGAAAGGCAGGGGAACAATCAGCCCCAGCATTTT
.	.	TRBV30	TRBJ1-2	CAWSGSKGYTF	TGTGCCTGGAGCGGCTCCAAGGGCTACACCTTC
.	many	TRBV19	TRBJ1-3	CASSLGNTIYF	TGTGCCAGCAGTCTTGGAAACACCATATATTTT
TRBD2	.	TRBV12-3/TRBV12-4	TRBJ2-7	CASRLSGSIYEQYF	TGTGCCAGCAGACTTAGCGGGAGTATCTACGAGCAGTACTTC
.	.	TRBV7-9	TRBJ1-5	CASSPPGDTQPQHF	TGTGCCAGCAGCCCCCCCGGGGACACTCAGCCCCAGCATTTT
.	many	TRBV29-1	TRBJ1-1	CSVKKNTEAFF	TGCAGCGTTAAGAAGAACACTGAAGCTTTCTTT